The next 15 T cell receptor beta chains were all read from a single sample in a study of blood T cell repertoires in COVID-19. Clones were sequenced by immunoSEQ multiplex PCR, and TCRdb holds only the in-frame ones, with some missing. Counted here are around 200,000 clones, about 83% occurring once; the ten biggest clones make up more than 6.5%. The sequenced material came from peripheral blood. These TCRs come from a man aged 35-49 years with active or convalescent COVID-19.

This chain joins TRBV5-6 and TRBJ2-7, with 9 bases lining up with TRBD2. Germline-derived CDR1 and CDR2 are SGHDT and YYEEEE. V shed 1 base, J shed 0 bases, and the junction held 5 bases outside the gene matches. CDR3 length: 16 amino acids. The CDR3 DNA reads TGTGCCAGCAGCTTGAAGCTAGCGGGGAGCTCCTACGAGCAGTACTTC. This encodes CASSLKLAGSSYEQYF.

The chain couples TRBV11-3 to TRBJ2-3, with D unresolved. Trimming cost V 1 base and J 0 bases, with 14 bases left between them. CDR1 and CDR2 from the germline V gene are SGHNT and YENEEA. The CDR3 has 17 residues. The CDR3 sequence: CASSLGGRRSSTDTQYF. The CDR3, as DNA: TGTGCCAGCAGCTTAGGAGGAAGACGGTCAAGCACAGATACGCAGTATTTT.

V gene TRBV18 combines with J gene TRBJ1-2; D perhaps matches TRBD1 (5 bases). Trimming removed 2 bases at V and 8 bases at J, with 12 bases between. Germline values: CDR1 KGHSH, CDR2 LQKENI. CDR3 length: 13 amino acids. The CDR3 bases are TGTGCCAGCTCACCAGAAGGGGTACACGGCTACACCTTC. Translating gives CASSPEGVHGYTF.

This chain joins TRBV9 and TRBJ2-5; weak D call: TRBD2 (6 bases). This CDR3 has 14 residues. Trimming removed 1 base from V and 4 bases from J, with 11 bases in between. Germline CDR1 reads SGDLS; CDR2 reads YYNGEE. CDR3 DNA: TGTGCCAGCAGCGTATTGGGCGGGGTAGAGACCCAGTACTTC. Translating gives CASSVLGGVETQYF.

This chain joins TRBV14 and TRBJ2-7, with D maybe TRBD2 (7 bases). This CDR3 is built from 15 residues. The germline V and J ends were trimmed by 4 bases and 4 bases, with 17 bases remaining between them. Germline CDR1 reads SGHDN; CDR2 reads FVKESK. As DNA, the CDR3 is TGTGCCAGCAGCCCCCGCCGGGGGGCTGGGTACGAGCAGTACTTC. It translates to CASSPRRGAGYEQYF.

The chain carries TRBV3-1 (or the pseudogene TRBV3-2) and TRBJ1-5; 8 bases align to TRBD1. Germline-derived CDR1 and CDR2 are LGHDT and YNNKEL (reference sequence). V lost 5 bases, J lost 1 base, and 4 bases stayed unmatched. CDR3 length equals 15 residues. The CDR3 spells CASSADRVSNQPQHF. The DNA of the CDR3 is TGTGCCAGCAGCGCGGACAGGGTAAGCAATCAGCCCCAGCATTTT.

This clone was detected only a few times. The chain employs TRBV7-9 and TRBJ2-1; D might be TRBD2 (5 bases). Germline V lookup: CDR1 SEHNR, CDR2 FQNEAQ (reference sequence). Trimming pared 2 bases from V and 9 bases from J, leaving 14 bases between. The CDR3 has 14 amino acids. The CDR3 region is CASSLFTSIGEQFF. CDR3 DNA: TGTGCCAGCAGCTTATTCACTAGTATTGGTGAGCAGTTCTTC.

The chain's CDR3 is CASKGQSEKLFF. The CDR3 coding sequence is TGTGCCAGCAAGGGACAGAGTGAAAAACTGTTTTTT. The chain combines TRBV12-3 or TRBV12-4 with TRBJ1-4, with 7 bases that match TRBD1. Germline trimming cut 7 bases from V and 7 bases from J; bases unmatched to any gene: 3. This CDR3 region has 12 residues.

This chain links TRBV4-1 with TRBJ2-5; D perhaps matches TRBD2 (6 bases). Germline V gene sequence: CDR1 MGHRA, CDR2 YSYEKL. The V and J ends lost 3 bases and 5 bases respectively, with 19 bases between them. The CDR3 sequence is 16 residues long. The chain's CDR3 is CASSQTPGLQPETQYF. The CDR3 DNA follows: TGCGCCAGCAGCCAGACCCCGGGACTCCAACCGGAGACCCAGTACTTC.

The CDR3 DNA follows: TGTGCCTGGGCAAAACAGGGGGGAAACACTGAAGCTTTCTTT. It codes for CAWAKQGGNTEAFF. This chain uses TRBV30 with TRBJ1-1, with 8 bases lining up with TRBD1. The CDR3 length is 14 residues. V shed 5 bases, J shed 2 bases, and the junction held 7 bases outside the gene matches. Germline lookup yields CDR1 GTSNPN and CDR2 SVGIG (reference sequence).

This rearrangement joins TRBV30 to TRBJ1-2, with TRBD1 matching over 7 bases. CDR1 is GTSNPN, CDR2 SVGIG, per germline (reference sequence). CDR3 length equals 11 residues. CDR3 sequence reads: CTLGQSYGYTF. As DNA, the CDR3 is TGTACCCTGGGACAGAGCTATGGCTACACCTTC. Full variable domain (missing parts from reference TRBV30 and TRBJ1-2): SQTIHQWPATLVQPVGSPLSLECTVEGTSNPNLYWYRQAAGRGLQLLFYSVGIGQISSEVPQNLSASRPQDRQFILSSKKLLLSDSGFYLCTLGQSYGYTFGSGTRLTVV.

V usage is TRBV2 and J usage is TRBJ1-1; 8 positions agree with TRBD1. This CDR3 is built from 15 residues. V trimming: 7 bases; J trimming: 6 bases; junction bases outside the gene matches: 13. CDR1 and CDR2 (germline): SNHLY, FYNNEI. The CDR3 loop is CASTGGPGTSAEAFF. The CDR3 coding sequence is TGTGCCAGCACAGGGGGCCCGGGTACTTCGGCTGAAGCTTTCTTT.

The gene calls are TRBV30 and TRBJ2-7; TRBD2 aligns across 7 bases. This CDR3 has 13 residues. Germline assignment: CDR1 GTSNPN and CDR2 SVGIG (reference sequence). Trimming cost V 6 bases and J 3 bases; bases outside gene matches: 8. CDR3 in amino acids: CACATGGSYEQYF. CDR3 coding DNA: TGTGCCTGTGCGACCGGGGGGAGCTACGAGCAGTACTTC.

This clone was counted only a few times. The chain links TRBV6-4 to TRBJ1-3; D is unclear. The CDR3 covers 14 residues. V was trimmed by 5 bases and J by 7 bases, leaving 15 bases between them. CDR1 and CDR2 from the germline V gene are MRHNA and SNTAGT. As DNA, the CDR3 is TGTGCCAGCAGTCTTATCTTGGGCGTTAACACCATATATTTT. Translation: CASSLILGVNTIYF.

The gene calls are TRBV7-2 and TRBJ1-1; D unclear. Germline assignment: CDR1 SGHTA and CDR2 FQGNSA. The V gene lost 5 bases and the J gene lost 7 bases, with 8 bases spanning the gap. The CDR3 sequence is 11 residues long. The CDR3 coding sequence is TGTGCCAGCAGCCTCCTTATTGAAGCTTTCTTT. Its protein product is CASSLLIEAFF.